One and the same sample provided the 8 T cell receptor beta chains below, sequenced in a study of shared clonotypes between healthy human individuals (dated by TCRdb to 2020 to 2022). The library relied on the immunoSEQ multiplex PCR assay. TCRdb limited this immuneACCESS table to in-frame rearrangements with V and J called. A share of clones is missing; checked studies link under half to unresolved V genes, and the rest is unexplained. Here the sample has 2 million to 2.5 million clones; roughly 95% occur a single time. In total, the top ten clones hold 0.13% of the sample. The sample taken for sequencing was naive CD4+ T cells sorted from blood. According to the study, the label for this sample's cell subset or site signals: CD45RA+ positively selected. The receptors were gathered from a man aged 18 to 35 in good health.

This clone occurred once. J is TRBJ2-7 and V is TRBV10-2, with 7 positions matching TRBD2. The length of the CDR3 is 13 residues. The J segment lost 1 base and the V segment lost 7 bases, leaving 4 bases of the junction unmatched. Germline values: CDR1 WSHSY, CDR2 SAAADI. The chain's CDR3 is CASNGLVSYEQYF. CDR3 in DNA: TGCGCCAGCAATGGACTAGTATCCTACGAGCAGTACTTC.

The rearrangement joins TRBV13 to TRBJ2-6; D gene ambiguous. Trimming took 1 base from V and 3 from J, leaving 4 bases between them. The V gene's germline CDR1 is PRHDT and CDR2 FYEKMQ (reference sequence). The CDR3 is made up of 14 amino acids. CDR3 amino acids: CASSLEGGANVLTF. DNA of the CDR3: TGTGCCAGCAGCTTAGAAGGTGGGGCCAACGTCCTGACTTTC.

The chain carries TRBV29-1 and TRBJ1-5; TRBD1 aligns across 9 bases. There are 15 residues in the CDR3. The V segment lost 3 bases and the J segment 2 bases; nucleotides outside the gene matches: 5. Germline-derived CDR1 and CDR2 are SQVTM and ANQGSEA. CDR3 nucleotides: TGCAGCGTTGAGGACAGGGGAGGTTGCAATCAGCCCCAGCATTTT. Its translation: CSVEDRGGCNQPQHF.

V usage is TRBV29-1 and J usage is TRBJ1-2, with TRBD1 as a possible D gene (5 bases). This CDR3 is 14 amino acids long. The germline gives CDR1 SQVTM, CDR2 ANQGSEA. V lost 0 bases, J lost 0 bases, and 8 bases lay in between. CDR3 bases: TGCAGCGTTGAAGAGGGACGGACTAACTATGGCTACACCTTC. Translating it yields CSVEEGRTNYGYTF.

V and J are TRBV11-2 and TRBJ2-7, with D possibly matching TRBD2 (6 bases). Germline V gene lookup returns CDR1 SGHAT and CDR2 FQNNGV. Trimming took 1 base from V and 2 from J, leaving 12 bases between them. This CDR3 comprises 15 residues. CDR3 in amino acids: CASSLVGGVPYEQYF. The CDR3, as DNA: TGTGCCAGCAGCTTAGTAGGAGGGGTCCCCTACGAGCAGTACTTC.

CDR3 nucleotide sequence: TGTGCCAGCAGCTTAGCGAGGGGGGCAGATACGCAGTATTTT. Translated: CASSLARGADTQYF. The J gene is TRBJ2-3, the V gene TRBV7-2; D may be TRBD1 or TRBD2 (6 bases each). The V gene's germline CDR1 is SGHTA and CDR2 FQGNSA. V lost 0 bases to trimming and J lost 4 bases, with 8 bases between them. The CDR3 sequence is 14 residues long.

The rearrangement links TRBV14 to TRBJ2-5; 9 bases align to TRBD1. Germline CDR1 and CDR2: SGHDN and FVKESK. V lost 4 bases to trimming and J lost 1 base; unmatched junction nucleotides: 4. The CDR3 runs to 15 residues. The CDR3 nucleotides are TGTGCCAGCAGCCTTCGGACAGGGGTCCAAGAGACCCAGTACTTC. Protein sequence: CASSLRTGVQETQYF.

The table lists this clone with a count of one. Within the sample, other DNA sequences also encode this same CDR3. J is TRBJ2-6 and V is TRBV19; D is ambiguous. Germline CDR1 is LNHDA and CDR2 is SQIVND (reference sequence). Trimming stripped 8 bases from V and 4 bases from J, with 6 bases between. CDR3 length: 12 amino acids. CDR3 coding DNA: TGTGCCAGTCGCTCCGGGGCCAACGTCCTGACTTTC. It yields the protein CASRSGANVLTF.